This record looks at one T cell receptor (beta chain) sequence and its context. The CDR3 covers 15 residues. Germline trimming cut 4 bases from V and 0 bases from J; bases unmatched to any gene: 1. The V gene's germline CDR1 is MNHEY and CDR2 SMNVEV (reference sequence). The protocol was immunoSEQ multiplex PCR, while the TCRdb copy is restricted to in-frame clones and leaves out a portion. The sample contains about 2 million clones, 90% to 95% of which appear only once. This specimen comes from a study of shared clonotypes between healthy human individuals. The sample comprised naive CD4+ T cells sorted from blood. Subset: CD45RA+ positively selected. The chain carries TRBV27 and TRBJ2-5, with 11 bases lining up with TRBD2. The sequence was obtained from a man between 18 and 35 years old in good health. CDR3 bases: TGTGCCAGCAGTTGGGGACTAGCGGACCAAGAGACCCAGTACTTC. Amino acid sequence: CASSWGLADQETQYF.